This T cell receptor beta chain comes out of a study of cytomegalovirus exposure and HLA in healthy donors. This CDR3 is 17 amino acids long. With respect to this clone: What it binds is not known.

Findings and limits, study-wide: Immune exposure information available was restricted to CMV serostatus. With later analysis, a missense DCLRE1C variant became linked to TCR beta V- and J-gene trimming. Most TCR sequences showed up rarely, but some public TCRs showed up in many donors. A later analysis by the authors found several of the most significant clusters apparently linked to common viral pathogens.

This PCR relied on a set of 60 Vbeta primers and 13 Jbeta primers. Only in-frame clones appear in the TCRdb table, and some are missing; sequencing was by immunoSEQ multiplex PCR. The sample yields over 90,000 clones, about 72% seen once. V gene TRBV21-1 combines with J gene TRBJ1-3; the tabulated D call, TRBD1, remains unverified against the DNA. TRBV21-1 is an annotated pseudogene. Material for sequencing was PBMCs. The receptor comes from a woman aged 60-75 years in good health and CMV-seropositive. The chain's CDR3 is CASSRKGGTGWIVTIYF. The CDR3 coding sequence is TGTGCCAGCAGCAGAAAAGGCGGGACAGGGTGGATTGTCACCATATATTTT.